Sequencing of this T cell receptor (beta chain) was carried out in a study of blood T cells in healthy people across ages. The authors ran a second PCR of about 6 to 11 cycles using a sample-barcoded 5' primer and a J-beta primer mix. There were at least 2.5 million CDR3-containing paired-end reads obtained from each sample. Each CDR3 protein gets one entry after TCRdb re-called the 5' RACE reads with MiXCR. Of some 1.8 million distinct CDR3 sequences in the sample, about two fifths were seen once. Notes on the study in general: Roughly linearly, TCR beta diversity per million T cells fell as age increased. More naive CD4+ cells and higher diversity were found in long-lived than in aged donors.

J gave up 8 bases and V 4 bases, and 10 bases lay outside the gene matches. This CDR3 has 15 amino acids. Per the germline V gene, CDR1 is KGHDR and CDR2 is SFDVKD. With respect to this clonotype: Its target is unknown.

This TCR was sampled from a human donor in good health. Sequenced: blood. This rearrangement joins TRBV24-1 to TRBJ1-5, with 7 bases fitting TRBD1. CDR3 coding DNA: TGTGCCACCAGTGACCCGCGGAGGGGGCGCGAGCCCCAGCATTTT. It is translated as CATSDPRRGREPQHF.